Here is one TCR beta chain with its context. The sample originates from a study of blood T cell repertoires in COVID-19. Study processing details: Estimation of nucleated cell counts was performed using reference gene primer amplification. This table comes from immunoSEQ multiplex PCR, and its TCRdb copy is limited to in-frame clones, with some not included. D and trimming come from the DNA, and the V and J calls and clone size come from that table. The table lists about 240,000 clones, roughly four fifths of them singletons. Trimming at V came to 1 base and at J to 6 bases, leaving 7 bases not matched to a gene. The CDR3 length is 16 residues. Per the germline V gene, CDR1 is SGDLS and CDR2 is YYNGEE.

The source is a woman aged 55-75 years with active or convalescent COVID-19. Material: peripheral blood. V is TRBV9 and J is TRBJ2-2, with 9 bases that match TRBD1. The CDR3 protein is CASSVLDYRGPGELFF. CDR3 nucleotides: TGTGCCAGCAGCGTACTAGACTACAGGGGGCCCGGGGAGCTGTTTTTT.